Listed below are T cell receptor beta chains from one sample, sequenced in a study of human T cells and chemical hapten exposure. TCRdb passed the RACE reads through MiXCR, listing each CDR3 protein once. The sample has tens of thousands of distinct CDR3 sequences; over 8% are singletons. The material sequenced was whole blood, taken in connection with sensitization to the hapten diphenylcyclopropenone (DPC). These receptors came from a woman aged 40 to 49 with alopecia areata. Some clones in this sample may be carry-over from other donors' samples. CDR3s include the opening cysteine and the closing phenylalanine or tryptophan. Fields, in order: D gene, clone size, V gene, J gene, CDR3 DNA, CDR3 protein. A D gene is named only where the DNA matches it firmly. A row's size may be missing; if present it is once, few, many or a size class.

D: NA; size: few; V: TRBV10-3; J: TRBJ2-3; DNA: TGTGCCATCAGTGGACTAGGGGGGGTGAGCACAGATACGCAGTATTTT; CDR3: CAISGLGGVSTDTQYF
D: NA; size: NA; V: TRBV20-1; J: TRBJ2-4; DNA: TGCAGTGCTTTCGGACGGGAGATTCAGTACTTC; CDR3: CSAFGREIQYF
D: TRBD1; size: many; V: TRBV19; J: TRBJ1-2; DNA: TGTGCCATAACAGGGGGCTCTTATGGCTACACCTTC; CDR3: CAITGGSYGYTF
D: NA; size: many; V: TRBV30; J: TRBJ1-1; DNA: TGTGCCTGGAGTGTCTATCGGAGGAACACTGAAGCTTTCTTT; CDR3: CAWSVYRRNTEAFF
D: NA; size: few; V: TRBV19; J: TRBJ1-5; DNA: TGTGCCAGTAGTATGATGCTGGGGTCACCACGAAATCAGCCCCAGCATTTT; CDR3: CASSMMLGSPRNQPQHF
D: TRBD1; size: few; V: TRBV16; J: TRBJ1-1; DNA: TGTGCCAGCAGCCAATCGTACAGGGGGGAAACTGAAGCTTTCTTT; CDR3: CASSQSYRGETEAFF
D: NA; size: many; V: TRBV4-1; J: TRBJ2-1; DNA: TGCGCCAGCAGCCAAAGCTCCCATGAGCAGTTCTTC; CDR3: CASSQSSHEQFF
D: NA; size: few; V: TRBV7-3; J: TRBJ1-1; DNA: TGTGCCAGCAGCTCTTACGGAGGATATGAAGCTTTCTTT; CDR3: CASSSYGGYEAFF
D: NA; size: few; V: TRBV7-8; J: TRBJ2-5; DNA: TGTGCCAGCAGCTTAGCGCGTGGACACCTGTACCAAGAGACCCAGTACTTC; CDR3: CASSLARGHLYQETQYF
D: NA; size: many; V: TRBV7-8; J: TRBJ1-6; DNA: TGTGCCAGCAGCCTGGGGGGGTGGTCACCCCTCCACTTT; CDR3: CASSLGGWSPLHF
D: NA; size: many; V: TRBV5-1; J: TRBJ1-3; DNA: TGCGCCAGCAGCTACGACAGCTTCTCTGGAAACACCATATATTTT; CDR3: CASSYDSFSGNTIYF
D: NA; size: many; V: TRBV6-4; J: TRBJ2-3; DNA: TGTGCCAGCAGTGACTCCCCCGACGGGGCAGATACGCAGTATTTT; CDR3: CASSDSPDGADTQYF
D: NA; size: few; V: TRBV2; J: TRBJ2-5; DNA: TGTGCCAGCAGTGGAGCGGTGTACCAAGAGACCCAGTACTTC; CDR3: CASSGAVYQETQYF
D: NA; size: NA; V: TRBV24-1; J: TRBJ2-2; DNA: TGTGCCACCAGTGTCCTGGGGGTCGGGGAGCTGTTTTTT; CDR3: CATSVLGVGELFF
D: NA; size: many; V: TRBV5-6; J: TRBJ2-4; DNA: TGTGCCAGCAGCTTGACGCAATCTGGAACCAAAAACATTCAGTACTTC; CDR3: CASSLTQSGTKNIQYF
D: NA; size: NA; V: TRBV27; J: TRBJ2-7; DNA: TGTGCCAGCGGCTACAGGGAGTCCTACGAGCAGTACTTC; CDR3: CASGYRESYEQYF
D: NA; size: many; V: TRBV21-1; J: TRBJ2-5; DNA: TGTGCCAGCAGCAAAGTCTCGAAGGGGACCCAGTACTTC; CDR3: CASSKVSKGTQYF
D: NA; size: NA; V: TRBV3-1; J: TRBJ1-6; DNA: TGTGCCAGCAGCCAGCGGGGGAGCTCCTATAATTCACCCCTCCACTTT; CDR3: CASSQRGSSYNSPLHF
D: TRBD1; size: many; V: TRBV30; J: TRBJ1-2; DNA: TGTGCCTGGAGTGTTCCCAGGACAGGGGGCGACTATGGCTACACCTTC; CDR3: CAWSVPRTGGDYGYTF
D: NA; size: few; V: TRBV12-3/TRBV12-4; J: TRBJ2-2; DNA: TGTGCCAGCAGTTCCCGTGAGGGGCAGTGGACCGGGGAGCTGTTTTTT; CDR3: CASSSREGQWTGELFF
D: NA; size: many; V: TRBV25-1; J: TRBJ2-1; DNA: TGTGCCAGCCTGGGGGGCCTCGAGCAGTTCTTC; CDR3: CASLGGLEQFF
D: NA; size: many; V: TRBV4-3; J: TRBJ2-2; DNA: TGCGCCAGCAGCCAAGATGGGCCGCGCAACACCGGGGAGCTGTTTTTT; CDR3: CASSQDGPRNTGELFF
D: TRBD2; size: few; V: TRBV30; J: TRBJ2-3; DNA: TGTGCCTGGAGTGCAGAGGTTGTAGCGGGGACGACAGATACGCAGTATTTT; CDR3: CAWSAEVVAGTTDTQYF
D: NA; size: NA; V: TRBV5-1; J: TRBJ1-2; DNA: TGCGCCAGCAACACCCCGGGGGGTGCTGGCTACACCTTC; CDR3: CASNTPGGAGYTF
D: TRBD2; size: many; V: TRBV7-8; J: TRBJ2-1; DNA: TGTGCCAGCAGCTCGCTAGCGGGGGGGTTCAATGAGCAGTTCTTC; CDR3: CASSSLAGGFNEQFF
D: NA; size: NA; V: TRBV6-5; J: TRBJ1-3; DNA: TGTGCCAGCAGTTACTCCCCGGAGGACGGAAACACCATATATTTT; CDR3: CASSYSPEDGNTIYF
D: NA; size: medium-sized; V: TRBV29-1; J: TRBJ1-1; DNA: TGCAGCGTTCAACGGGGGGATGGGTCTGAAGCTTTCTTT; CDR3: CSVQRGDGSEAFF
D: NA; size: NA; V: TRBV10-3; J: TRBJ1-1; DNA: TGTGCCATCAGTGAGGGGCAGGGAGGCACTGAAGCTTTCTTT; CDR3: CAISEGQGGTEAFF
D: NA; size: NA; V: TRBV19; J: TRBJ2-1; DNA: TGTGCCAGTAGAGGGGCGGGGGCAACCTACAATGAGCAGTTCTTC; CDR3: CASRGAGATYNEQFF
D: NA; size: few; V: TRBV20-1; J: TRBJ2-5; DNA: TGCAGTGCTAGAGACCTGGGACACCCTCAGAAAGAGACCCAGTACTTC; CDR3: CSARDLGHPQKETQYF
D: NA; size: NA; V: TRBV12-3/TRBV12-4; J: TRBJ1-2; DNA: TGTGCCAGCAGTCCCCGGGGAGGAGGAGGGGGCTACACCTTC; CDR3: CASSPRGGGGGYTF
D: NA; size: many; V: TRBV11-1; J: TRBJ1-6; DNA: TGTGCCAGCAGCTTGCCGACCGATTCACCCCTCCACTTT; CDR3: CASSLPTDSPLHF
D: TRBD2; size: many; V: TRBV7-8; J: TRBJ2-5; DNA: TGTGCCAGCAGCCGCCCGGGACTAGCGGGGCAAGAGACCCAGTACTTC; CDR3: CASSRPGLAGQETQYF